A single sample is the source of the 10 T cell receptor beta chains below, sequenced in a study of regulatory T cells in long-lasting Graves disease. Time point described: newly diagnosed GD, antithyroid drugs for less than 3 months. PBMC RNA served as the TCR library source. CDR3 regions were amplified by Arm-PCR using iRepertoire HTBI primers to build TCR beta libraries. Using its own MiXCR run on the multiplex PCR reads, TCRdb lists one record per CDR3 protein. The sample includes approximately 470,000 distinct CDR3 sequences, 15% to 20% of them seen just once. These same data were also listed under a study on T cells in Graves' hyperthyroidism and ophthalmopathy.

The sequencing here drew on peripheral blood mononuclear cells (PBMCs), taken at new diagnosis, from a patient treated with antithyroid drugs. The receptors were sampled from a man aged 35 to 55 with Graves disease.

CDR3: CSAPRTSGRYEQYF. CDR3 coding DNA: TGCAGTGCGCCTCGGACTAGCGGGAGGTACGAGCAGTACTTC. The genes are TRBV20-1 and TRBJ2-7; 14 nucleotides line up with TRBD2. After removal of 6 bases from V and 4 bases from J, the junction contained 5 bases not matched to a gene. The germline V gene has CDR1 DFQATT and CDR2 SNEGSKA (reference sequence). The CDR3 consists of 14 residues.

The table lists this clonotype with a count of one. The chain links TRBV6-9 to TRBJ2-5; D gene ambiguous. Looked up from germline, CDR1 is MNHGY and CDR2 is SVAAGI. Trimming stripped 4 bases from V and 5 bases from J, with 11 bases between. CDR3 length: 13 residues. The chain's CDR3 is CASSWTSQETQYF. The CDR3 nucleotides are TGTGCCAGCAGTTGGACGAGTCAGGAGACCCAGTACTTC.

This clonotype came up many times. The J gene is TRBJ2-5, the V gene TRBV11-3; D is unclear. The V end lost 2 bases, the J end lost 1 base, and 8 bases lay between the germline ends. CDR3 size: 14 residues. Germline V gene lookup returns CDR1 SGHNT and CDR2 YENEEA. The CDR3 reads CASSLIASQETQYF. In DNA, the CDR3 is TGTGCCAGCAGCTTAATCGCCAGCCAAGAGACCCAGTACTTC. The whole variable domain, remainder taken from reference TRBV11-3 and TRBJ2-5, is EAGVVQSPRYKIIEKKQPVAFWCNPISGHNTLYWYLQNLGQGPELLIRYENEEAVDDSQLPKDRFSAERLKGVDSTLKIQPAELGDSAVYLCASSLIASQETQYFGPGTRLLVL.

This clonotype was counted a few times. CDR3 amino acids: CASRSVAGFSGNTIYF. In nucleotides, the CDR3 is TGTGCCAGTAGGTCGGTCGCCGGGTTCTCTGGAAACACCATATATTTT. V gene TRBV19 combines with J gene TRBJ1-3; D is unresolved. This CDR3 spans 16 amino acids. V was shortened by 6 bases and J by 0 bases, with 15 bases between the two germline ends. Germline lookup yields CDR1 LNHDA and CDR2 SQIVND (reference sequence).

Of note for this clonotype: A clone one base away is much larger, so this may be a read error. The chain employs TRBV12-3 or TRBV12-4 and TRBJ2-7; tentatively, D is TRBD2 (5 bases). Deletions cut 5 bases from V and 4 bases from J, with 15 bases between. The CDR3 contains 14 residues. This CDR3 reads CASSAPGIAYEQYF. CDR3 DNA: TGTGCCAGCAGTGCCCCCGGGATTGCTTACGAGCAGTACTTC.

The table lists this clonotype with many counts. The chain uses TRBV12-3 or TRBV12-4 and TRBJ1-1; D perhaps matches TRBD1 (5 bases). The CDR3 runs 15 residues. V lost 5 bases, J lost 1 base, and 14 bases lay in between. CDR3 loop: CASSLTTATNTEAFF. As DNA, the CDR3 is TGTGCCAGCAGTCTTACGACAGCGACGAACACTGAAGCTTTCTTT.

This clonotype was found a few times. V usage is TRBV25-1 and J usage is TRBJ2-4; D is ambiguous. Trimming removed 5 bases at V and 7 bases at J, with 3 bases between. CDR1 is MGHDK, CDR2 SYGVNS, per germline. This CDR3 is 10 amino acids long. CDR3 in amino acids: CASSCNIQYF. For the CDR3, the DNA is TGTGCCAGCAGTTGCAACATTCAGTACTTC.

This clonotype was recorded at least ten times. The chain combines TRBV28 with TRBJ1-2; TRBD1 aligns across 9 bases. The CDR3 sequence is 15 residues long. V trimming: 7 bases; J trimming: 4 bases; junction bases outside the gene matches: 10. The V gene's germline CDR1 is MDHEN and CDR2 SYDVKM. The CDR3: CASTTGTGFIYGYTF. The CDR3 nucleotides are TGTGCCAGCACTACCGGGACAGGGTTTATCTATGGCTACACCTTC.

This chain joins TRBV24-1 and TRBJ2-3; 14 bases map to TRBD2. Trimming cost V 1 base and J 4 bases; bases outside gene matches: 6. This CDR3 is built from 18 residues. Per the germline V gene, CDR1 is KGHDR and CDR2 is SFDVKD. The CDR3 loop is CATSDFGTSGRVADTQYF. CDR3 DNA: TGTGCCACCAGTGATTTTGGGACTAGCGGGAGAGTGGCAGATACGCAGTATTTT.

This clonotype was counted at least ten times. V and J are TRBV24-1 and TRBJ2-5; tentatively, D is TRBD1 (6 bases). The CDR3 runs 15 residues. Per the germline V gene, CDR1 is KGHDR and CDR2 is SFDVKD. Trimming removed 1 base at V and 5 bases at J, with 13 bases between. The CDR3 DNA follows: TGTGCCACCAGTGATTTACAGGGTCCGACGGAGACCCAGTACTTC. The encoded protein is CATSDLQGPTETQYF.